This TCR beta chain was captured in a study of T cells in Graves' hyperthyroidism and ophthalmopathy. There were TCR beta CDR3 regions amplified from RNA transcripts. A first-round RT-PCR of the TCR CDR3 used the HTBI primer set. Each CDR3 protein is one row after TCRdb ran MiXCR on the multiplex PCR reads. The sample yields about 560,000 distinct CDR3 sequences, 16% seen once. Ten or more counts support this clonotype. No progression to ophthalmopathy during 18 months of follow-up defined stable disease. The CDR3 covers 15 residues. V lost 7 bases, J lost 1 base, and 15 bases lay in between. V usage is TRBV12-3 or TRBV12-4 and J usage is TRBJ2-3; perhaps TRBD2 as D (5 bases). The sequence was obtained from a woman younger than 30 with Graves' hyperthyroidism. The sequenced sample consisted of blood. This CDR3 reads CASTNRGRRTDTQYF. CDR3 nucleotide sequence: TGTGCCAGCACCAACCGGGGTCGACGCACAGATACGCAGTATTTT.